The 7 T cell receptor beta chains presented below share a single source sample, sequenced in a study of beta chain features in type 1 diabetes. The isolated RNA, all of it, was reverse transcribed, so expressed TCRB transcripts were what got sequenced. Repertoires were generated with immunoSEQ multiplex PCR, while TCRdb's copy carries only in-frame clones and drops some. The data show 970,000 or so clones, with about a sixth seen just once and 0.02% to 0.025% held by the top ten. Specimen: naive CD4+ T cells from blood. The origin of the receptors is a woman aged 18-29 years in good health.

This clone has more than one count but fewer than ten. The chain links TRBV27 to TRBJ1-2; possible D gene TRBD1, 6 bases. V lost 7 bases and J lost 8, with 29 bases in between. Per germline, CDR1 MNHEY and CDR2 SMNVEV (reference sequence). This CDR3 region has 17 residues. DNA of the CDR3: TGTGCCAGCACCCCCGCCCTCGGCAGGGGCCGCTCGAAAGGCTACACCTTC. Its protein product is CASTPALGRGRSKGYTF.

CDR3 sequence reads: CSVWTGSEQYF. The CDR3 region has the DNA TGCAGCGTCTGGACAGGATCCGAGCAGTACTTC. This chain uses TRBV29-1 with TRBJ2-7, with TRBD1 identical over 7 bases. The junction had 5 bases not matched to a gene; V was cut back by 6 bases and J by 6 bases. This CDR3 region has 11 residues. Germline V gene sequence: CDR1 SQVTM, CDR2 ANQGSEA.

V usage is TRBV2 and J usage is TRBJ2-7, with D perhaps matching TRBD1 (8 bases). The CDR3 sequence is 15 residues long. Germline-derived CDR1 and CDR2 are SNHLY and FYNNEI. The V end lost 5 bases, the J end lost 3 bases, and 17 bases lay between the germline ends. The CDR3 protein is CASSQGAGVGYEQYF. DNA for the CDR3: TGTGCCAGCAGTCAGGGGGCGGGAGTAGGCTACGAGCAGTACTTC.

This clone turned up a few times. The gene calls are TRBV15 and TRBJ2-3, with D unclear. Germline V gene sequence: CDR1 LNHNV, CDR2 YYDKDF (reference sequence). Trimming removed 0 bases at V and 2 bases at J, with 15 bases between. The CDR3 is 17 residues long. CDR3 nucleotides: TGTGCCACCAGCAGAGATTACTCACAGTTTTCCACAGATACGCAGTATTTT. It yields the protein CATSRDYSQFSTDTQYF.

The chain is built from TRBV10-3 and TRBJ2-5, with a weak D call TRBD2 (5 bases). The CDR3 length is 15 residues. Germline lookup yields CDR1 ENHRY and CDR2 SYGVKD. The germline V and J ends were trimmed by 5 bases and 2 bases, with 15 bases remaining between them. The CDR3 bases are TGTGCCATCAGTCGTAGCTTAGGCGGGCAAGAGACCCAGTACTTC. Amino acids: CAISRSLGGQETQYF.

The DNA for the CDR3 is TGTGCCAGCAGCTCTTCCCTAGGCGTTGCAACTAATGAAAAACTGTTTTTT. Translated: CASSSSLGVATNEKLFF. The V call is TRBV5-6, the J call TRBJ1-4, with D uncertain. The CDR3 has 17 residues. Germline loops: CDR1 SGHDT, CDR2 YYEEEE. V lost 3 bases to trimming and J lost 0 bases, with 15 bases between them.

V and J are TRBV5-5 and TRBJ2-7; 8 nucleotides match TRBD2. Per the germline V gene, CDR1 is SGHKS and CDR2 is YYEKEE (reference sequence). The CDR3 sequence is 14 residues long. With V trimmed by 1 base and J by 4 bases, 4 bases remained unmatched. CDR3 in DNA: TGTGCCAGCAGCTTGCTGGGGACTAGGTACGAGCAGTACTTC. Translating gives CASSLLGTRYEQYF.